The rows below give T cell receptor beta chains drawn from one sample of a study of brain T cells in children with intractable seizures. Generated by immunoSEQ multiplex PCR, the TCRdb table keeps only in-frame clones and is missing some. The sample carries tens of thousands of clones, under 95% recorded once. The sequencing here drew on peripheral blood, taken at surgery. The receptors originated from a boy younger than two with tuberous sclerosis and intractable seizures. Each CDR3 is given with its conserved first and last residue. The D gene is left open where the match is weak. The listing skips clone size in some rows; elsewhere it reads once, few, many or a size class.

D gene	V gene	clone size	J gene	CDR3 DNA	CDR3 protein
-	TRBV6-5	-	TRBJ1-3	TGTGCCAGCAGTTACGCAGGGATTGGAAACACCATATATTTT	CASSYAGIGNTIYF
TRBD1	TRBV6-1	-	TRBJ1-4	TGTGCCAGCAGTGACCGATACAGGGGGAGATATGAAAAACTGTTTTTT	CASSDRYRGRYEKLFF
-	TRBV19	-	TRBJ2-3	TGTGCCAGTAGTAAGACTAGGACCTCGGGAGATACGCAGTATTTT	CASSKTRTSGDTQYF
TRBD2	TRBV11-3	once	TRBJ2-7	TGTGCCAGCAGCCCGAGCGGGAGGGACCACGAGCAGTACTTC	CASSPSGRDHEQYF
TRBD2	TRBV28	-	TRBJ2-7	TGTGCCAGCAGTTTTGGGCTAGCGGGAACCTACGAGCAGTACTTC	CASSFGLAGTYEQYF
TRBD2	TRBV5-6	-	TRBJ2-7	TGTGCCAGCAGCGACGTTCGGACTAGCGGGACCTACGAGCAGTACTTC	CASSDVRTSGTYEQYF
TRBD2	TRBV2	-	TRBJ2-1	TGTGCCAGCAGTCCCCTAGCGGGGGGCTACAATGAGCAGTTCTTC	CASSPLAGGYNEQFF
-	TRBV29-1	-	TRBJ2-2	TGCAGCGTTGCGGTTTCTAACAGGGTCACCGGGGAGCTGTTTTTT	CSVAVSNRVTGELFF
TRBD2	TRBV6-5	-	TRBJ2-3	TGTGCCAGCAGGATAGCGGGAGGGCCGAGAGATACGCAGTATTTT	CASRIAGGPRDTQYF
-	TRBV5-1	-	TRBJ1-2	TGCGCCAGCAGCTTGATGGGGTTTGCTAACTATGGCTACACCTTC	CASSLMGFANYGYTF
-	TRBV20-1	-	TRBJ1-2	TGCAGTGCTAATGGCTACACCTTC	CSANGYTF
-	TRBV11-1	-	TRBJ2-7	TGTGCCAGCAGCTTGGAGGTCCCCAGCTCCTACGAGCAGTACTTC	CASSLEVPSSYEQYF
-	TRBV6-1	-	TRBJ1-2	TGTGCCAGCAGTGTAGCGGAGAGGGGGAATGGCTACACCTTC	CASSVAERGNGYTF
TRBD2	TRBV7-3	-	TRBJ2-1	TGTGCCAGCAGCTTATCCCCAGCGGGAGGATTTGATGAGCAGTTCTTC	CASSLSPAGGFDEQFF
-	TRBV4-2	-	TRBJ2-1	TGTGCCAGCAGCCAAGGAGATAGTTCTCTTTCAAATGAGCAGTTCTTC	CASSQGDSSLSNEQFF
-	TRBV6-6	-	TRBJ2-3	TGTGCCAGCGGTTTTTATGGGGGCACAGATACGCAGTATTTT	CASGFYGGTDTQYF
-	TRBV25-1	-	TRBJ2-3	TGTGCCAGCAGTCAACACACAGATACGCAGTATTTT	CASSQHTDTQYF
-	TRBV5-4	-	TRBJ1-3	TGTGCCAGCAGCTTGGATCCAGGGAGTCTCTCTGGAAACACCATATATTTT	CASSLDPGSLSGNTIYF
-	TRBV19	-	TRBJ2-2	TGTGCCAGTAGTATCCCCACAAGGAACACCGGGGAGCTGTTTTTT	CASSIPTRNTGELFF
TRBD1	TRBV3-1/TRBV3-2	-	TRBJ1-4	TGTGCCAGCAGCCAAGGGGACAGGGGACGGGAAAAACTGTTTTTT	CASSQGDRGREKLFF
TRBD2	TRBV3-1/TRBV3-2	-	TRBJ2-2	TGTGCCAGCAGCCATTCAAATCCTAGCGGCACCGGGGAGCTGTTTTTT	CASSHSNPSGTGELFF
-	TRBV19	-	TRBJ1-1	TGTGCCAGTAAATATACCAGGGTAGGGACTGAAGCTTTCTTT	CASKYTRVGTEAFF
-	TRBV9	-	TRBJ1-1	TGTGCCAGCAGCCCAAGACAGGCGAACACTGAAGCTTTCTTT	CASSPRQANTEAFF
-	TRBV7-9	-	TRBJ1-2	TGTGCCAGCAGCTTAGTGGGAACCTACACCTTC	CASSLVGTYTF
-	TRBV13	-	TRBJ1-2	TGTGCCAGCAGCTTATCGGGTGGCTGGGGATATGGCTACACCTTC	CASSLSGGWGYGYTF
-	TRBV20-1	-	TRBJ2-5	TGCAGTGCTAGTGCCGGGATTCAAGAGACCCAGTACTTC	CSASAGIQETQYF
TRBD2	TRBV7-3	-	TRBJ2-3	TGTGCCAGCAGCTGGACTAGCGGGGCAGATACGCAGTATTTT	CASSWTSGADTQYF
TRBD1	TRBV19	-	TRBJ1-6	TGTGCCAGTAGTATAGGGACAGGGGGATCTTCACCCCTCCACTTT	CASSIGTGGSSPLHF
-	TRBV30	-	TRBJ1-3	TGTGCCTGGGCCACCGACGGCTTCTCTGGAAACACCATATATTTT	CAWATDGFSGNTIYF
-	TRBV4-2	-	TRBJ2-3	TGTGCCAGCAGCCAAGAATCCAGCGGGAGCACAGATACGCAGTATTTT	CASSQESSGSTDTQYF
-	TRBV3-1/TRBV3-2	-	TRBJ2-7	TGTGCCAGCAGCCAAGACCCAGGGAAGCAGTACTTC	CASSQDPGKQYF
-	TRBV27	once	TRBJ2-2	TGTGCCAGCAGTTTATCCCGGGTCCCCGGGGAGCTGTTTTTT	CASSLSRVPGELFF
-	TRBV30	-	TRBJ1-1	TGTGCCTGGAGGTTCCCGCCGGGCGATTTGAACACTGAAGCTTTCTTT	CAWRFPPGDLNTEAFF
TRBD1	TRBV29-1	-	TRBJ2-7	TGCAGCGTTGAAGCTGTCCCTGGACAGGGGACTTACGAGCAGTACTTC	CSVEAVPGQGTYEQYF
-	TRBV6-5	-	TRBJ1-3	TGTGCCGTGCGCAAAGACGGAAACACCATATATTTT	CAVRKDGNTIYF
TRBD2	TRBV6-5	-	TRBJ2-1	TGTGCCAGCATAACTAGCGGGGGGTTGTACAATGAGCAGTTCTTC	CASITSGGLYNEQFF
-	TRBV12-3/TRBV12-4	-	TRBJ2-2	TGTGCCAGCACCAGGGGGGGCGGGGAGCTGTTTTTT	CASTRGGGELFF
TRBD2	TRBV9	-	TRBJ2-5	TGTGCCAGCAGCGTAGGTCGGGGGGGCCAAGAGACCCAGTACTTC	CASSVGRGGQETQYF
-	TRBV4-2	-	TRBJ1-6	TGTGCCAGCAGCCAAGAACAGGAAAATTCACCCCTCCACTTT	CASSQEQENSPLHF
-	TRBV7-6	-	TRBJ1-2	TGTGCCAGCAGTAAGAACCCCGAAGAGGGCAGGGCTCGAGGCTACACCTTC	CASSKNPEEGRARGYTF
-	TRBV11-2	-	TRBJ2-1	TGTGCCAGCAGCTTACTGAGCTCCTACAATGAGCAGTTCTTC	CASSLLSSYNEQFF
-	TRBV6-1	-	TRBJ2-7	TGTGCCAGCAGTGAAGATGGTGAGAGGGATCCCAGGAACGAGCAGTACTTC	CASSEDGERDPRNEQYF
-	TRBV11-3	once	TRBJ2-2	TGTGCCAGCACGAACACCGGGGAGCTGTTTTTT	CASTNTGELFF
-	TRBV6-2/TRBV6-3	-	TRBJ1-1	TGTGCCAGCAGTTACACAGAACCGAACACTGAAGCTTTCTTT	CASSYTEPNTEAFF
-	TRBV25-1	-	TRBJ1-2	TGTGCCAGCAGTGAATTGCCTAACTATGGCTACACCTTC	CASSELPNYGYTF
-	TRBV6-1	once	TRBJ2-5	TGTGCCAGCGGTGTTGGGGTACGAAAGCAAGAGACCCAGTACTTC	CASGVGVRKQETQYF
-	TRBV2	-	TRBJ1-1	TGTGCCAGCAGTGAAGCCCCGGGGGGGGCGGCTGAAGCTTTCTTT	CASSEAPGGAAEAFF
-	TRBV29-1	once	TRBJ2-7	TGCAGCGTTGTCAAGGACTCCTACGAGCAGTACTTC	CSVVKDSYEQYF
-	TRBV19	-	TRBJ1-2	TGTGCCAGTAGTAAAAGGCCGGATGGCTACACCTTC	CASSKRPDGYTF
TRBD1	TRBV6-1	-	TRBJ1-2	TGTGCCAGCAGTGAAGGTGGACAGGGGTGGGATGGCTACACCTTC	CASSEGGQGWDGYTF
TRBD1	TRBV11-3	-	TRBJ2-3	TGTGCCAGCAGCCTGGGACAGGGGAATACAGATACGCAGTATTTT	CASSLGQGNTDTQYF
-	TRBV9	-	TRBJ1-5	TGTGCCAGCGGGGGTTTGAGCAATCAGCCCCAGCATTTT	CASGGLSNQPQHF
TRBD1	TRBV7-8	-	TRBJ1-1	TGTGCCAGCAGCTTATCCGGGACAGGGCTTATGAACACTGAAGCTTTCTTT	CASSLSGTGLMNTEAFF